The sequence of this TCR beta chain was determined in a study of STAT5B mutations in CD4+ large granular lymphocyte leukemia. Assay: immunoSEQ multiplex PCR; the TCRdb copy retains only in-frame clones and omits some. The table lists approximately 30,000 clones, about 65% of them singletons. The germline V gene encodes CDR1 SGDLS and CDR2 YYNGEE. The trim removed 4 bases at V and 4 bases at J, leaving 6 bases unmatched. The CDR3 covers 16 residues. V and J are TRBV9 and TRBJ2-2; 11 nucleotides agree with TRBD1. The receptor's source is a human donor in good health. The sample comprised CD4+ T cells from blood buffy coats. The CDR3, as DNA: TGTGCCAGCAGCCCCAGGACAGGGGGCTTCACCGGGGAGCTGTTTTTT. It encodes CASSPRTGGFTGELFF.